The text below deals with one T cell receptor beta chain. Method: immunoSEQ multiplex PCR; TCRdb's copy keeps in-frame clones and lacks some. This sample has approximately 9,000 clones, with 57% found just once. The source of the sample is a study of sequential checkpoint blockade in melanoma. Study in general: Randomization was 1:1 between first-line nivolumab→ipilimumab and ipilimumab→nivolumab. Each arm's sequence ended with maintenance nivolumab.

The treatment denotes: randomized to nivolumab then ipilimumab (arm A) or the reverse (arm B). None of the patients previously received DNA-damaging chemotherapy. Live CD3+CD8+ CD19− CD56− cells were sorted from PBMCs. The CDR3 spans 14 residues. J lost 5 bases, V lost 4 bases, and 6 bases had no gene match. Germline V gene sequence: CDR1 SGDLS, CDR2 YYNGEE. The rearrangement joins TRBV9 to TRBJ2-5; 9 bases are a match to TRBD1. Sequencing used CD8+ T cells sorted from blood (inferred from file names), obtained from a patient given nivolumab and ipilimumab in sequence. This TCR derives from a human donor with melanoma. The CDR3, as DNA: TGTGCCAGCAGCCCACAGGGGGCGAGGGAGACCCAGTACTTC. Its translation is CASSPQGARETQYF.